The rows below give T cell receptor beta chains drawn from one sample of a study of graft-versus-host responses after intestinal transplantation. Libraries were prepared by immunoSEQ multiplex PCR; TCRdb keeps only in-frame clonotypes and omits some of them. The sample carries tens of thousands of clones, nearly 90% recorded once. These receptors have no identified antigens. Sequenced material: unstimulated CD8+ T cells sorted from spleen or lymph node cells, taken before transplant. Receptors were obtained from a human donor who was the organ donor for an intestinal transplant. CDR3s include the opening cysteine and the closing phenylalanine or tryptophan. Fields, in order: clone size, J gene, D gene, V gene, CDR3 protein, CDR3 DNA. A D gene is named only where the DNA matches it firmly. Clone size is stated in some rows and not others, as once, few, many or a class when expanded.

.	TRBJ1-1	TRBD1	TRBV6-1	CASTGQGFTEAFF	TGTGCCAGCACCGGACAGGGGTTCACTGAAGCTTTCTTT
.	TRBJ2-5	TRBD1	TRBV11-3	CASSQGARETQYF	TGTGCCAGCAGTCAGGGGGCGCGGGAGACCCAGTACTTC
.	TRBJ2-2	.	TRBV4-1	CASSQEELPNTGELFF	TGCGCCAGCAGCCAAGAGGAGCTACCTAACACCGGGGAGCTGTTTTTT
once	TRBJ1-5	TRBD1	TRBV11-2	CASSSGQGNQPQHF	TGTGCCAGCAGCTCTGGACAGGGCAATCAGCCCCAGCATTTT
.	TRBJ2-5	.	TRBV7-9	CASSWGQQETQYF	TGTGCCAGCAGCTGGGGACAACAAGAGACCCAGTACTTC
.	TRBJ1-4	TRBD1	TRBV7-9	CASSNSGTGGEKLFF	TGTGCCAGCAGCAATTCCGGGACAGGTGGTGAAAAACTGTTTTTT
.	TRBJ2-1	TRBD2	TRBV5-4	CASRFSGGPLNEQFF	TGTGCCAGCAGATTCAGCGGGGGGCCGCTCAATGAGCAGTTCTTC
.	TRBJ2-1	TRBD2	TRBV10-3	CAITRAPGGLNEQFF	TGTGCCATCACCCGGGCCCCGGGGGGACTTAATGAGCAGTTCTTC
.	TRBJ2-3	TRBD1	TRBV18	CASSHYRGLVDTQYF	TGTGCCAGCTCACATTACAGGGGGCTGGTAGATACGCAGTATTTT
.	TRBJ2-3	TRBD1	TRBV7-9	CASSLSSGQGYTDTQYF	TGTGCCAGCAGCTTATCATCGGGACAGGGGTACACAGATACGCAGTATTTT
.	TRBJ1-3	TRBD1	TRBV28	CASSSSWGRTLTGPSSGNTIYF	TGTGCCAGCAGTTCGAGTTGGGGTCGAACCTTGACAGGGCCCAGCTCTGGAAACACCATATATTTT
.	TRBJ2-1	TRBD1	TRBV27	CASSLSSTGGNEQFF	TGTGCCAGCAGTTTATCCTCGACAGGGGGCAATGAGCAGTTCTTC
once	TRBJ1-5	.	TRBV19	CASSFGSESQHF	TGTGCCAGTAGTTTCGGTTCGGAGTCCCAGCATTTT
.	TRBJ2-1	TRBD1	TRBV4-1	CASSPTGQSNEQFF	TGCGCCAGCAGCCCCACGGGACAGTCCAATGAGCAGTTCTTC
.	TRBJ1-2	.	TRBV27	CASSGQFGGYTF	TGTGCCAGCAGTGGACAGTTTGGTGGCTACACTTTC
.	TRBJ2-1	TRBD2	TRBV13	CASGAWTSGGPTHEQFF	TGTGCCAGCGGCGCGTGGACTAGCGGGGGGCCTACACATGAGCAGTTCTTC
.	TRBJ2-5	TRBD2	TRBV4-3	CASSHEIAGEETQYF	TGCGCCAGCAGCCACGAGATAGCGGGGGAAGAGACCCAGTACTTC
.	TRBJ1-3	.	TRBV15	CATSRDQGMAGNTIYF	TGTGCCACCAGCAGAGATCAGGGGATGGCTGGAAACACCATATATTTT
.	TRBJ2-1	TRBD1	TRBV2	CASWGTAEQFF	TGTGCCAGCTGGGGGACAGCCGAGCAGTTCTTC
.	TRBJ2-5	.	TRBV5-6	CASSTTDRPQETQYF	TGTGCCAGCAGCACTACTGACAGGCCCCAAGAGACCCAGTACTTC
few	TRBJ2-6	.	TRBV21-1	CASSKGGPPAGPGTGANVLTF	TGTGCCAGCAGCAAAGGGGGCCCCCCCGCTGGACCGGGCACTGGGGCCAACGTCCTGACTTTC
.	TRBJ1-1	.	TRBV10-3	CAISESQDRAFF	TGTGCCATCAGTGAGTCACAGGACCGAGCTTTCTTT
.	TRBJ2-2	.	TRBV9	CASSVGGTGELFF	TGTGCCAGCAGCGTAGGAGGCACCGGGGAGCTGTTTTTT
.	TRBJ1-4	TRBD1	TRBV15	CATSRRTGKEKLFF	TGTGCCACCAGCAGGAGGACAGGGAAAGAAAAACTGTTTTTT
.	TRBJ1-1	.	TRBV28	CASSLYGYTEAFF	TGTGCCAGCAGTTTATACGGGTACACTGAAGCTTTCTTT
.	TRBJ2-3	TRBD2	TRBV9	CASSVVVAGATDTQYF	TGTGCCAGCAGCGTAGTGGTAGCGGGGGCCACAGATACGCAGTATTTT
.	TRBJ1-2	.	TRBV7-2	CASSLALFYGYTF	TGTGCCAGCAGTCTGGCCCTGTTCTATGGCTACACCTTC
.	TRBJ2-1	.	TRBV4-1	CASSQDRGTLLGYNEQFF	TGCGCCAGCAGCCAAGACAGAGGGACACTCCTCGGGTACAATGAGCAGTTCTTC
.	TRBJ2-2	TRBD2	TRBV11-3	CASSLTSGGSGELFF	TGTGCCAGCAGCTTAACTAGCGGGGGGTCCGGGGAGCTGTTTTTT
.	TRBJ2-2	.	TRBV13	CASTRSPTGELFF	TGTGCCAGCACTCGTTCCCCGACCGGGGAGCTGTTTTTT
.	TRBJ1-1	TRBD1	TRBV9	CASSVGAGGEAFF	TGTGCCAGCAGCGTAGGGGCAGGGGGTGAAGCTTTCTTT
.	TRBJ2-3	.	TRBV5-4	CASSFMGGSDTQYF	TGTGCCAGCAGCTTCATGGGAGGTTCAGATACGCAGTATTTT
.	TRBJ1-3	.	TRBV5-6	CASSLGASGFSGNTIYF	TGTGCCAGCAGCTTGGGGGCATCGGGGTTCTCTGGAAACACCATATATTTT
once	TRBJ2-2	.	TRBV11-2	CASSLEGGATGELFF	TGTGCCAGCAGCTTAGAAGGGGGTGCCACCGGGGAGCTGTTTTTT
once	TRBJ1-2	.	TRBV4-1	CASSPRAGSYGYTF	TGCGCCAGCAGCCCAAGGGCAGGGTCCTATGGCTACACCTTC
.	TRBJ1-4	TRBD1	TRBV7-6	CASRHAPGQGDEKLFF	TGTGCCAGCAGGCATGCCCCGGGACAGGGTGATGAAAAACTGTTTTTT
.	TRBJ2-5	.	TRBV6-6	CASSFGPSNQETQYF	TGTGCCAGCAGTTTTGGCCCCTCGAACCAAGAGACCCAGTACTTC
.	TRBJ2-5	.	TRBV10-3	CAISEAGPEETQYF	TGTGCCATCAGTGAGGCGGGGCCAGAAGAGACCCAGTACTTC
.	TRBJ2-1	.	TRBV5-1	CASSLVPSNEQFF	TGCGCCAGCAGCTTGGTTCCGAGCAATGAGCAGTTCTTC
.	TRBJ2-3	TRBD2	TRBV14	CASSQDPGGASDTQYF	TGTGCCAGCAGCCAAGATCCGGGGGGGGCCTCAGATACGCAGTATTTT
.	TRBJ2-1	TRBD1	TRBV6-5	CASSLTGELGDEQFF	TGTGCCAGCAGCCTAACAGGGGAGCTGGGCGATGAGCAGTTCTTC
few	TRBJ1-5	.	TRBV19	CASTGSNQPQHF	TGTGCCAGTACAGGTAGCAATCAGCCCCAGCATTTT
.	TRBJ1-6	.	TRBV6-5	CASKTANNSPLHF	TGTGCCAGCAAGACAGCTAATAATTCACCCCTCCACTTT
.	TRBJ2-1	.	TRBV6-5	CASSTGRVNEQFF	TGTGCCAGCAGTACGGGTCGGGTCAATGAGCAGTTCTTC